The 18 T cell receptor beta chains below all came from one sample that was sequenced in a study of blood T cell repertoires in COVID-19. TCRdb's copy holds only in-frame clones and misses some; the assay was immunoSEQ multiplex PCR. Of about 88,000 clones in the sample, about nine tenths were seen once. The material sequenced was peripheral blood. Receptors were obtained from a male donor with acute or convalescent COVID-19.

The CDR3 spells CASSPEGGQASATNEKLFF. CDR3 coding DNA: TGTGCCAGCAGCCCCGAAGGAGGACAGGCTTCTGCAACTAATGAAAAACTGTTTTTT. V gene TRBV3-1 (or the pseudogene TRBV3-2) combines with J gene TRBJ1-4, with TRBD1 matching over 7 bases. Germline V gene data show CDR1 as LGHDT and CDR2 as YNNKEL (reference sequence). The CDR3 sequence is 19 residues long. J lost 0 bases, V lost 4 bases, and 14 bases had no gene match.

The V and J genes are TRBV30 and TRBJ2-7; TRBD1 agrees at 9 bases. The trim removed 2 bases at V and 4 bases at J, leaving 3 bases unmatched. The CDR3 is made up of 13 amino acids. CDR1 GTSNPN and CDR2 SVGIG come from the germline V gene (reference sequence). The CDR3 DNA reads as TGTGCCTGGAGTAAAGACAGGGGGTACGAGCAGTACTTC. Protein sequence: CAWSKDRGYEQYF.

This sequence joins TRBV28 and TRBJ1-4; 10 nucleotides match TRBD1. The CDR3 runs 15 residues. Looked up from germline, CDR1 is MDHEN and CDR2 is SYDVKM. The V gene end was trimmed by 6 bases and the J gene end by 3 bases; junction bases not matched to a gene: 4. CDR3 nucleotides: TGTGCCAGCAGGGGGACAGGGGTGCCTAATGAAAAACTGTTTTTT. The encoded protein is CASRGTGVPNEKLFF.

The J gene is TRBJ2-5, the V gene TRBV3-1 (or the pseudogene TRBV3-2); 7 nucleotides line up with TRBD1. The CDR3 has 15 amino acids. The junction had 5 bases not matched to a gene; V was cut back by 1 base and J by 3 bases. Germline CDR1 is LGHDT and CDR2 is YNNKEL (reference sequence). Written as DNA, the CDR3 is TGTGCCAGCAGCCAAGTGGGACAGTCCAAAGAGACCCAGTACTTC. Amino acids: CASSQVGQSKETQYF.

The chain has TRBV27 and TRBJ1-6; 7 bases are shared with TRBD1. J gave up 5 bases and V 4 bases, and 14 bases lay outside the gene matches. The CDR3 loop spans 18 amino acids. Germline-derived CDR1 and CDR2 are MNHEY and SMNVEV (reference sequence). This CDR3 is CASSWTPPGTADNSPLHF. The DNA for the CDR3 is TGTGCCAGCAGTTGGACCCCACCCGGGACAGCAGATAATTCACCCCTCCACTTT.

The chain is built from TRBV28 and TRBJ1-5, with D perhaps matching TRBD1 (5 bases). Germline V CDR1 and CDR2: MDHEN, SYDVKM. The CDR3 runs to 19 residues. V lost 3 bases, J lost 1 base, and 22 bases lay in between. The CDR3 here is CASSFMGGNFDRSNQPQHF. CDR3 bases: TGTGCCAGCAGTTTTATGGGGGGTAACTTTGATCGGAGCAATCAGCCCCAGCATTTT.

The chain joins TRBV7-2 to TRBJ1-1; D is possibly TRBD1 (6 bases). This CDR3 is built from 17 residues. Germline values: CDR1 SGHTA, CDR2 FQGNSA. Trimming stripped 1 base from V and 0 bases from J, with 15 bases between. The CDR3 protein is CASSLGLGGWVNTEAFF. In nucleotides, the CDR3 is TGTGCCAGCAGCTTAGGCTTAGGGGGATGGGTGAACACTGAAGCTTTCTTT. Based on the CDR3 plus reference TRBV7-2 and TRBJ1-1, the full variable domain is GAGVSQSPSNKVTEKGKDVELRCDPISGHTALYWYRQSLGQGLEFLIYFQGNSAPDKSGLPSDRFSAERTGGSVSTLTIQRTQQEDSAVYLCASSLGLGGWVNTEAFFGQGTRLTVV.

The chain is built from TRBV18 and TRBJ1-4, with a tentative D call TRBD1 (6 bases). The CDR3 consists of 16 residues. The germline V and J ends were trimmed by 2 bases and 2 bases, with 12 bases remaining between them. Germline V lookup: CDR1 KGHSH, CDR2 LQKENI. For the CDR3, the DNA is TGTGCCAGCTCACCAACAGGGCCGGGGACTAATGAAAAACTGTTTTTT. This codes for CASSPTGPGTNEKLFF.

J is TRBJ2-1 and V is TRBV15; 8 positions match TRBD2. The germline V gene has CDR1 LNHNV and CDR2 YYDKDF (reference sequence). The CDR3 loop spans 16 amino acids. V was pared by 4 bases and J by 7 bases, with 12 bases of the junction left unmatched. CDR3 coding DNA: TGTGCCACCAGCAACGTGGACGGGGGGGCGCGGAATGAGCAGTTCTTC. Amino acid sequence: CATSNVDGGARNEQFF.

The table lists this clone with a count of one. The chain couples TRBV7-2 to TRBJ1-1; TRBD1 aligns across 10 bases. J lost 4 bases, V lost 5 bases, and 4 bases had no gene match. Per germline, CDR1 SGHTA and CDR2 FQGNSA. This CDR3 contains 14 residues. CDR3 in amino acids: CASSAGQGGTEAFF. CDR3 DNA sequence: TGTGCCAGCAGCGCCGGACAGGGGGGCACTGAAGCTTTCTTT.

V and J are TRBV24-1 and TRBJ1-2; 7 bases map to TRBD1. This CDR3 is built from 17 residues. Losses at the gene ends were 3 bases for V and 1 base for J; bases not matched to a gene: 10. Germline values: CDR1 KGHDR, CDR2 SFDVKD. CDR3 coding DNA: TGTGCCACCAGTGATCCATCGACAGGGTTGGGTAACTATGGCTACACCTTC. Its translation is CATSDPSTGLGNYGYTF.

J is TRBJ2-3 and V is TRBV19; D possibly corresponds to TRBD2 (6 bases). Per the germline V gene, CDR1 is LNHDA and CDR2 is SQIVND (reference sequence). With 5 bases removed from V and 10 bases from J, the gap between germline ends came to 22 bases. This CDR3 spans 15 amino acids. CDR3 region: CASSASLAGSLSQYF. The DNA for the CDR3 is TGTGCCAGTAGTGCGTCACTAGCAGGGTCCCTATCGCAGTATTTT.

This chain connects TRBV7-2 to TRBJ2-7, with TRBD1 as a possible D gene (6 bases). The germline V gene has CDR1 SGHTA and CDR2 FQGNSA. Deletions cut 1 base from V and 3 bases from J, with 13 bases between. This CDR3 region has 15 residues. In DNA form, the CDR3 reads TGTGCCAGCAGCTTAGTGGACAGCCTCTTCTACGAGCAGTACTTC. Residues: CASSLVDSLFYEQYF.

The table lists this clone with a count of one. The J gene is TRBJ1-6, the V gene TRBV5-1, with 7 bases that match TRBD1. The CDR3 totals 14 residues. CDR1 SGHRS and CDR2 YFSETQ come from the germline V gene. Trimming took 4 bases from V and 9 from J; bases not matched to a gene: 7. The CDR3 reads CASSPRDSVSPLHF. The CDR3 DNA follows: TGCGCCAGCAGCCCCCGGGACAGTGTTTCACCCCTCCACTTT.

This chain connects TRBV6-6 to TRBJ1-6, with 8 bases identical to TRBD1. The length of the CDR3 is 14 residues. Trimming removed 5 bases from V and 6 bases from J; junction bases left unmatched: 3. In germline, CDR1 is MNHNY, CDR2 SVGAGI (reference sequence). CDR3: CASSTGGGNSPLHF. The CDR3 coding sequence is TGTGCCAGCAGTACAGGGGGGGGTAATTCACCCCTCCACTTT.

The chain is built from TRBV7-3 and TRBJ2-3; 11 nucleotides align to TRBD2. V lost 4 bases, J lost 0 bases, and 3 bases stayed unmatched. Germline CDR1 reads SGHTA; CDR2 reads FQGTGA. The CDR3 runs 16 residues. The CDR3 DNA reads TGTGCCAGCAGCTCTACTAGCGGGAGAAGCACAGATACGCAGTATTTT. Its protein product is CASSSTSGRSTDTQYF.

This chain connects TRBV10-3 to TRBJ2-7, with a possible D match to TRBD2 (6 bases). In germline, CDR1 is ENHRY, CDR2 SYGVKD. The CDR3 runs 14 residues. The V gene lost 2 bases and the J gene lost 2 bases, with 10 bases spanning the gap. The CDR3 nucleotides read TGTGCCATCAGTGAGGGAGGGAATCCCTACGAGCAGTACTTC. This translates into CAISEGGNPYEQYF.

The V and J genes are TRBV11-3 and TRBJ1-3; D ambiguous. The V end lost 5 bases, the J end lost 1 base, and 12 bases lay between the germline ends. CDR1 and CDR2 from the germline V gene are SGHNT and YENEEA. The CDR3 has 15 amino acids. In nucleotides, the CDR3 is TGTGCCAGCAGCCTCGCTGGAGGTTCTGGAAACACCATATATTTT. Encoded protein: CASSLAGGSGNTIYF.